Described below is a single T cell receptor beta chain sequence and its context. The antigen is undetermined. This entry is derived from a study of cytomegalovirus exposure and HLA in healthy donors. General observations from the study: On later analysis, the bulk of CMV-associated TCR beta chains appeared to be HLA-restricted. Available immune exposure information covered CMV serostatus only. Sequence variants that were highly shared formed a cluster that was likely a sequencing artifact. Most of the TCR beta V segments (in an earlier analysis) were productive either about 87% or about 30% of the time.

The germline V gene encodes CDR1 SGHNT and CDR2 YENEEA. CDR3 length equals 15 residues. The V gene end was trimmed by 5 bases and the J gene end by 0 bases; junction bases not matched to a gene: 3. The PCR had 60 Vbeta and 13 Jbeta primers. Data came from immunoSEQ multiplex PCR; TCRdb stores just in-frame clones and leaves some out. Seen in this sample are 91,000 or so clones; the ten most common clones hold around 3.4%. The rearrangement links TRBV11-3 to TRBJ2-2; 7 bases are shared with TRBD1. This TCR was recovered from a woman in her twenties or thirties in good health and CMV-seronegative. The sample consisted of PBMCs. The CDR3, as DNA: TGTGCCAGCAGCCGGGACAGAGCGAACACCGGGGAGCTGTTTTTT. It codes for CASSRDRANTGELFF.